The 14 T cell receptor beta chains below come from one sample, sequenced in a study of T-cell memory formation after mild COVID-19. Each CDR3 protein is one row after TCRdb ran MiXCR on the 5' RACE reads. The sample consists of around 250,000 distinct CDR3 sequences, about a sixth of them appearing once. The sample comprised PBMCs or a T cell subset sorted from them (not recorded which). The receptors stem from a man younger than 30 who had mild COVID-19 (a few samples of this study predate the infection). Cell type and time point are not known.

This clonotype turned up a few times. The rearrangement links TRBV29-1 to TRBJ1-1; 7 bases fit TRBD1. Trimming at V came to 6 bases and at J to 3 bases, leaving 7 bases not matched to a gene. The CDR3 extends over 13 amino acids. CDR1 SQVTM and CDR2 ANQGSEA come from the germline V gene. In DNA form, the CDR3 reads TGCAGCGTACACAGGGGAGGAGACACTGAAGCTTTCTTT. It specifies CSVHRGGDTEAFF. The complete variable domain, with remaining parts taken from reference TRBV29-1 and TRBJ1-1, reads SAVISQKPSRDICQRGTSLTIQCQVDSQVTMMFWYRQQPGQSLTLIATANQGSEATYESGFVIDKFPISRPNLTFSTLTVSNMSPEDSSIYLCSVHRGGDTEAFFGQGTRLTVV.

This chain uses TRBV20-1 with TRBJ2-5, with 8 bases fitting TRBD1. The CDR3 sequence is 13 residues long. Germline V lookup: CDR1 DFQATT, CDR2 SNEGSKA (reference sequence). Germline trimming cut 7 bases from V and 7 bases from J; bases unmatched to any gene: 11. CDR3 DNA: TGCAGTGTCGCAGACAGGGGTTTTGGGACCCAGTACTTC. Translated, it gives CSVADRGFGTQYF.

This clonotype was seen a handful of times. The CDR3 DNA sequence: TGCGCCAGCAGCTTGATCCGGGACCAAGAGACCCAGTACTTC. Translated, it gives CASSLIRDQETQYF. The chain carries TRBV5-1 and TRBJ2-5, with D uncertain. Deletions cut 1 base from V and 0 bases from J, with 7 bases between. The CDR3 runs to 14 residues. CDR1 is SGHRS, CDR2 YFSETQ, per germline. Using reference TRBV5-1 and TRBJ2-5 for the parts outside the CDR3, the full variable domain is KAGVTQTPRYLIKTRGQQVTLSCSPISGHRSVSWYQQTPGQGLQFLFEYFSETQRNKGNFPGRFSGRQFSNSRSEMNVSTLELGDSALYLCASSLIRDQETQYFGPGTRLLVL.

The rearrangement joins TRBV20-1 to TRBJ2-7; the D gene is possibly TRBD2 (5 bases). The CDR3 length is 16 residues. Trimming removed 0 bases at V and 0 bases at J, with 15 bases between. Germline V CDR1 and CDR2: DFQATT, SNEGSKA (reference sequence). The CDR3 nucleotides read TGCAGTGCTAGAGATAAAGCGGTGCCATACTCCTACGAGCAGTACTTC. This codes for CSARDKAVPYSYEQYF.

The chain recombines TRBV9 with TRBJ2-1; D is unclear. Per the germline V gene, CDR1 is SGDLS and CDR2 is YYNGEE. Trimming stripped 0 bases from V and 4 bases from J, with 11 bases between. The CDR3 is 15 residues long. In nucleotides, the CDR3 is TGTGCCAGCAGCGTAGTCCCCTCTCCGTACAATGAGCAGTTCTTC. It encodes CASSVVPSPYNEQFF.

The V gene is TRBV27, the J gene TRBJ1-3; 7 bases line up with TRBD1. CDR1 is MNHEY, CDR2 SMNVEV, per germline (reference sequence). V lost 4 bases, J lost 3 bases, and 6 bases stayed unmatched. The CDR3 extends over 15 amino acids. Here the CDR3 DNA reads TGTGCCAGCAGTTCAGACAGGGATGGTGGAAACACCATATATTTT. Translation: CASSSDRDGGNTIYF.

The chain combines TRBV27 with TRBJ1-5; the D gene is possibly TRBD1 (5 bases). The CDR3 covers 15 residues. V was shortened by 6 bases and J by 7 bases, with 19 bases between the two germline ends. Germline values: CDR1 MNHEY, CDR2 SMNVEV (reference sequence). The CDR3 sequence: CASRTRYRFGQPQHF. The CDR3 nucleotides are TGTGCCAGCAGGACCAGGTACAGGTTCGGCCAGCCCCAGCATTTT.

The rearrangement links TRBV4-1 to TRBJ2-1; D is uncertain. With 5 bases removed from V and 4 bases from J, the gap between germline ends came to 9 bases. CDR1 is MGHRA, CDR2 YSYEKL, per germline. The CDR3 has 13 residues. This chain's CDR3 is CASSSGGYNEQFF. CDR3 DNA: TGCGCCAGCAGCAGTGGTGGGTACAATGAGCAGTTCTTC.

This clonotype was counted only a few times. V gene TRBV5-1 combines with J gene TRBJ2-4; unclear D gene. V dropped 0 bases and J dropped 0 bases, with 10 bases sitting between them. CDR3 length: 16 residues. From germline, CDR1 is SGHRS and CDR2 YFSETQ. The CDR3 is CASSLVGVGAKNIQYF. The DNA for the CDR3 is TGCGCCAGCAGCTTGGTCGGAGTTGGAGCCAAAAACATTCAGTACTTC.

This clonotype has at least ten counts. The rearrangement uses TRBV5-1 and TRBJ2-3; 12 positions agree with TRBD1. The CDR3 runs 15 residues. Germline loops: CDR1 SGHRS, CDR2 YFSETQ. V gave up 4 bases and J gave up 5 bases; unmatched junction bases: 5. The CDR3 protein is CASSGGQGAGDTQYF. The DNA of the CDR3 is TGCGCCAGCAGCGGGGGACAGGGGGCCGGAGATACGCAGTATTTT.

This clonotype was counted between two and nine times. CDR3 sequence (DNA): TGCAGCGGAAGGGGCGGCTGGGGTATGAACACTGAAGCTTTCTTT. Protein: CSGRGGWGMNTEAFF. The genes are TRBV29-1 and TRBJ1-1; D is perhaps TRBD1 (5 bases). Looked up from germline, CDR1 is SQVTM and CDR2 is ANQGSEA. V lost 7 bases and J lost 0, with 18 bases in between. The CDR3 totals 15 residues.

CDR3 loop: CSAPPAGTGGYLSSYEQYF. The DNA of the CDR3 is TGCAGTGCCCCTCCCGCTGGGACAGGGGGTTACCTAAGCTCCTACGAGCAGTACTTC. The chain joins TRBV20-1 to TRBJ2-7; 11 bases line up with TRBD1. Trimming cost V 6 bases and J 0 bases; bases outside gene matches: 19. CDR3 length equals 19 residues. Germline loops: CDR1 DFQATT, CDR2 SNEGSKA (reference sequence).

The gene calls are TRBV20-1 and TRBJ2-1, with D maybe TRBD2 (6 bases). Germline loops: CDR1 DFQATT, CDR2 SNEGSKA (reference sequence). V was cut by 5 bases and J by 10 bases, with 24 bases left in between. The CDR3 covers 15 residues. The CDR3 here is CSARSVGGTDIEQFF. In DNA form, the CDR3 reads TGCAGTGCTCGGTCCGTGGGGGGTACGGACATCGAGCAGTTCTTC.

This clonotype has more than one count but fewer than ten. The chain couples TRBV29-1 to TRBJ1-1, with 7 bases identical to TRBD1. The CDR3 is 14 residues long. Germline V gene sequence: CDR1 SQVTM, CDR2 ANQGSEA. V lost 7 bases, J lost 4 bases, and 12 bases stayed unmatched. CDR3 sequence: CSAYDRVIFTEAFF. For the CDR3, the DNA is TGCAGCGCCTATGACAGGGTCATCTTCACTGAAGCTTTCTTT.